One and the same sample provided the 6 T cell receptor beta chains below, sequenced in a study of blood T cell repertoires in COVID-19. TCRdb keeps only in-frame clones here, not all; method: immunoSEQ multiplex PCR. The table records over 250,000 clones, approximately 84% of them present only once. The sample taken for sequencing was peripheral blood. The receptors stem from a human donor with COVID-19, enrolled during active disease. The donor label of this sample is uncertain.

V gene TRBV6-6 combines with J gene TRBJ1-2; 12 bases align to TRBD1. The CDR3 is made up of 19 amino acids. Trimming took 7 bases from V and 3 from J; bases not matched to a gene: 18. CDR1 MNHNY and CDR2 SVGAGI come from the germline V gene (reference sequence). CDR3 nucleotide sequence: TGTGCCAGCAATCGAGCGGGACAGGGGGCCTTTGGTTATGACTATGGCTACACCTTC. Translation: CASNRAGQGAFGYDYGYTF.

The rearrangement joins TRBV28 to TRBJ1-6, with TRBD1 identical over 9 bases. The germline gives CDR1 MDHEN, CDR2 SYDVKM. V shed 6 bases and J 7 bases; nucleotides not matched to a gene: 10. This CDR3 spans 16 amino acids. CDR3 region: CASRYYRDRVNSPLHF. The CDR3 nucleotides are TGTGCCAGCAGGTACTACCGGGACAGGGTAAATTCACCCCTCCACTTT.

This clone was seen a few times. CDR3 nucleotides: TGCGCCAGCAGCTTGGACGGAGACGCTGATGGCTACACCTTC. It is translated as CASSLDGDADGYTF. The rearrangement uses TRBV5-1 and TRBJ1-2, with unresolved D. Trimming pared 0 bases from V and 6 bases from J, leaving 12 bases between. The CDR3 consists of 14 residues. CDR1 and CDR2 from the germline V gene are SGHRS and YFSETQ.

The chain is built from TRBV5-1 and TRBJ2-5; weak D call: TRBD1 (6 bases). The germline V gene encodes CDR1 SGHRS and CDR2 YFSETQ. Between the trimmed V and J ends, which lost 4 bases and 2 bases, there was a span of 18 bases. This CDR3 is 16 amino acids long. The CDR3 sequence is CASSPSLGGPQETQYF. The CDR3 region has the DNA TGCGCCAGCAGCCCCTCCTTAGGGGGACCACAAGAGACCCAGTACTTC.

The genes are TRBV30 and TRBJ2-3; 11 bases agree with TRBD2. There are 15 residues in the CDR3. Trimming at V came to 0 bases and at J to 2 bases, leaving 1 base not matched to a gene. Per the germline V gene, CDR1 is GTSNPN and CDR2 is SVGIG (reference sequence). The CDR3 region is CAWSVLAGATDTQYF. The CDR3 region has the DNA TGTGCCTGGAGTGTACTAGCGGGAGCCACAGATACGCAGTATTTT.

The rearrangement links TRBV19 to TRBJ2-7; perhaps TRBD1 as D (6 bases). The germline CDR1 and CDR2 sequences are LNHDA and SQIVND (reference sequence). The CDR3 is 13 residues long. The germline V and J ends were trimmed by 6 bases and 5 bases, with 14 bases remaining between them. The CDR3 DNA sequence: TGTGCCAGTAGGCAGACAGGCTCTAACGAGCAGTACTTC. As protein: CASRQTGSNEQYF.